The 11 T cell receptor beta chains presented below share a single source sample, sequenced in a study of post-analysis software for immune sequencing data. Study-wide points: Patients showed TRBV5-6, TRBV5-1 and TRBV20-1 among several TRBV segments more frequent than in controls.

Researchers reported that TCR beta cDNA libraries carried unique molecular identifiers. TCRdb fed the PCR reads into MiXCR, producing one record per CDR3 protein. The repertoire includes hundreds of thousands of distinct CDR3 sequences, 40% to 55% of them detected once, and 9.5% to 13% sits in the top ten. No antigen has been identified for these receptors. The sequenced material came from blood. These TCRs come from a girl aged 10 to 17 with multiple sclerosis.

In this sample, this clonotype turned up a few times. The J gene is TRBJ2-5, the V gene TRBV3-1; D possibly corresponds to TRBD2 (5 bases). Germline V gene sequence: CDR1 LGHDT, CDR2 YNNKEL (reference sequence). The V and J ends lost 3 bases and 5 bases respectively, with 16 bases between them. The CDR3 is 15 amino acids. The CDR3 sequence is CASSHGLALGETQYF. The CDR3 DNA reads as TGTGCCAGCAGCCACGGGCTAGCCCTCGGGGAGACCCAGTACTTC.

This clonotype has more than one count but fewer than ten. The chain uses TRBV12-3 or TRBV12-4 and TRBJ1-6, with a tentative D call TRBD1 (6 bases). This CDR3 is built from 13 residues. With 8 bases removed from V and 7 bases from J, the gap between germline ends came to 12 bases. In nucleotides, the CDR3 is TGTGCCAGCGTTACAGGGACCAATTCACCCCTCCACTTT. It yields the protein CASVTGTNSPLHF.

In this sample, this clonotype turned up once. This rearrangement joins TRBV5-1 to TRBJ1-1; D not resolved. Germline loops: CDR1 SGHRS, CDR2 YFSETQ. Trimming took 0 bases from V and 6 from J, leaving 9 bases between them. This CDR3 has 13 amino acids. CDR3 loop: CASSLGVYSEAFF. CDR3 sequence (DNA): TGCGCCAGCAGCTTGGGGGTCTACTCTGAAGCTTTCTTT.

This clonotype has just one count. The germline gene is not matched at one end of the junction; a read error may be the cause. The gene calls are TRBV5-5 and TRBJ2-1; D possibly corresponds to TRBD2 (6 bases). Looked up from germline, CDR1 is SGHKS and CDR2 is YYEKEE (reference sequence). The CDR3 is 18 residues long. Here the CDR3 DNA reads TGTGTCAGCAGCTTGTCCCGGGGGATGGGTAGCTCCTACAATGAGCAGTTCTTC. This encodes CVSSLSRGMGSSYNEQFF.

V and J are TRBV30 and TRBJ2-1, with 8 nucleotides matching TRBD2. The V gene's germline CDR1 is GTSNPN and CDR2 SVGIG (reference sequence). Trimming cost V 0 bases and J 5 bases; bases outside gene matches: 6. The length of the CDR3 is 15 residues. CDR3 in DNA: TGTGCCTGGAGTGTAAGCGGGAGCTGGAACAATGAGCAGTTCTTC. This encodes CAWSVSGSWNNEQFF.

This clonotype was observed a few times. The rearrangement links TRBV5-1 to TRBJ2-1; a possible D gene is TRBD2 (6 bases). Looked up from germline, CDR1 is SGHRS and CDR2 is YFSETQ. The V end lost 4 bases, the J end lost 3 bases, and 14 bases lay between the germline ends. This CDR3 has 15 amino acids. The CDR3 region has the DNA TGCGCCAGCAGCCCCTCGGGGGATAGCTACAATGAGCAGTTCTTC. Amino acids: CASSPSGDSYNEQFF. Combining the CDR3 with reference TRBV5-1 and TRBJ2-1 gives the whole variable domain KAGVTQTPRYLIKTRGQQVTLSCSPISGHRSVSWYQQTPGQGLQFLFEYFSETQRNKGNFPGRFSGRQFSNSRSEMNVSTLELGDSALYLCASSPSGDSYNEQFFGPGTRLTVL.

This chain links TRBV20-1 with TRBJ2-3, with unresolved D. Germline CDR1 is DFQATT and CDR2 is SNEGSKA (reference sequence). The V and J ends lost 2 bases and 2 bases respectively, with 14 bases between them. The CDR3 has 15 residues. The CDR3 loop reads CSARNPQTPTDTQYF. In nucleotides, the CDR3 is TGCAGTGCTAGAAACCCCCAGACTCCCACAGATACGCAGTATTTT.

In this sample, this clonotype turned up once. The chain couples TRBV5-1 to TRBJ2-1, with 9 bases lining up with TRBD2. The ends lost 0 bases at V and 7 bases at J; junction bases unmatched: 8. Germline CDR1 SGHRS, CDR2 YFSETQ. The CDR3 runs 16 residues. CDR3: CASSLALSGSGNEQFF. The CDR3 DNA reads as TGCGCCAGCAGCTTGGCCCTTAGCGGGAGCGGGAATGAGCAGTTCTTC.

This clonotype turned up a few times. The genes are TRBV12-3 or TRBV12-4 and TRBJ1-2; possible D gene TRBD1, 5 bases. The CDR3 totals 17 residues. V shed 5 bases and J shed 4 bases, with 23 bases lying between them. The CDR3 region is CASSITPLPTGRYGYTF. CDR3 nucleotide sequence: TGTGCCAGCAGTATCACCCCTTTACCCACAGGTCGCTATGGCTACACCTTC.

The table lists this clonotype with a few counts. The gene calls are TRBV5-6 and TRBJ2-1, with TRBD2 matching 8 bases. J was trimmed by 3 bases and V by 0 bases; bases with no gene match: 8. CDR1 is SGHDT and CDR2 is YYEEEE in the germline V gene. The CDR3 sequence is 17 residues long. CDR3 residues: CASSLEEAGDSYNEQFF. The DNA of the CDR3 is TGTGCCAGCAGCTTGGAAGAAGCGGGGGATAGCTACAATGAGCAGTTCTTC.

The chain links TRBV27 to TRBJ1-1; 7 bases align to TRBD1. V lost 5 bases, J lost 3 bases, and 9 bases stayed unmatched. CDR3 length equals 15 residues. CDR1 and CDR2 (germline): MNHEY, SMNVEV (reference sequence). The CDR3: CASSPGGQGYTEAFF. CDR3 in DNA: TGTGCCAGCAGTCCAGGGGGGCAGGGCTACACTGAAGCTTTCTTT.